This section outlines one T cell receptor beta chain sequence together with its context. The CDR3 totals 18 residues. The V segment lost 5 bases and the J segment 1 base; nucleotides outside the gene matches: 13. Germline V gene lookup returns CDR1 SGHTA and CDR2 FQGTGA. The sample belongs to a study of blood T cell repertoires in COVID-19. Turning to the study itself: Sites across the United States, Italy and Spain contributed samples from acute and convalescent COVID-19.

Generated by immunoSEQ multiplex PCR, the TCRdb table keeps only in-frame clones and is missing some. This table holds approximately 170,000 clones, approximately 84% found once. Enrolled through a virtual design, the participants were between about 18 and 100 years of age and came from about two dozen US areas. The clonotype originates from a woman under 40 who had recovered from COVID-19. The rearrangement links TRBV7-3 to TRBJ2-2, with 7 bases aligning to TRBD1. Source material: PBMCs or T cells enriched from blood (not recorded which). The CDR3 here is CASSKDRDSGKNTGELFF. In DNA form, the CDR3 reads TGTGCCAGCAGCAAGGACCGGGACAGTGGAAAGAACACCGGGGAGCTGTTTTTT.